The entry below describes one TCR beta chain. Only in-frame clones appear in the TCRdb table, and some are missing; sequencing was by immunoSEQ multiplex PCR. The sample shows roughly 250,000 clones, just over 90% of them seen only once. This specimen comes from a study of blood T cell repertoires in COVID-19. The ends were cut back, 2 bases at V and 9 bases at J, with 10 bases in the middle. This CDR3 comprises 12 residues. Germline V gives CDR1 MNHEY, CDR2 SMNVEV (reference sequence). This sequence was found in a woman younger than 30 who had recovered from COVID-19. The sequencing input was PBMCs or T cells enriched from blood (not recorded which). The rearrangement joins TRBV27 to TRBJ1-1, with a weak D call TRBD1 (6 bases). Written as DNA, the CDR3 is TGTGCCAGCAGTTTAAAAGGGGGTAAAGCTTTCTTT. Translated, it gives CASSLKGGKAFF.